Here is one T cell receptor (beta chain) with its context. The antigen is not known. This sample was taken from a study of cytomegalovirus exposure and HLA in healthy donors. Overall study context: One earlier analysis, a look at approximately 190 million T cells, found about 100 million unique TCR beta sequences.

Study-wide results and limits: Researchers counted around 170 TCR beta chains as cytomegalovirus-associated.

From germline, CDR1 is SGHNT and CDR2 YYREEE (reference sequence). The length of the CDR3 is 16 residues. With 4 bases clipped from V and 1 base from J, the junction kept 10 bases outside the gene matches. The primer mix had 60 Vbeta and 13 Jbeta primers. Profiled with immunoSEQ multiplex PCR; TCRdb holds only in-frame clones, not every one. Of 120,000 to 150,000 clones in the sample, around three fifths were seen once. Each donor's status was that of a healthy bone marrow donor. The chain links TRBV5-4 to TRBJ1-1; 7 positions agree with TRBD1. This TCR was recovered from a male donor in good health and CMV-seronegative. The specimen sequenced was PBMCs. The CDR3 region is CASSRDSDLSNTEAFF. The CDR3 region has the DNA TGTGCCAGCAGCCGGGACAGTGACCTCTCGAACACTGAAGCTTTCTTT.